These 16 T cell receptor beta chains came from one sample sequenced in a study of molecular identifiers for immune sequencing clone quantification. TCRdb reprocessed the PCR reads via MiXCR and lists one record per CDR3 protein. The sample consists of 460,000 or so distinct CDR3 sequences, about a fifth of them appearing once. Sequenced input: naive CD8+ T cells from blood, with Jurkat cell RNA spiked in. The subset was: FACS-sorted CD8+CD4-CCR7+CD45RA+ naive T cells. Source of these receptors: a human donor in good health. Some libraries in this study had Jurkat cell RNA spiked in.

Points on this clonotype: A much more abundant neighbour one base away suggests this may be a read error. This chain connects TRBV6-5 to TRBJ2-3; D is unclear. From germline, CDR1 is MNHEY and CDR2 SVGAGI. This CDR3 contains 14 residues. The CDR3 sequence is CASSYGRVIDTRYF. DNA for the CDR3: TGTGCCAGCAGTTACGGACGAGTAATAGATACGCGGTATTTT.

The V and J genes are TRBV13 and TRBJ2-3, with TRBD2 matching 7 bases. Germline CDR1 PRHDT, CDR2 FYEKMQ (reference sequence). This CDR3 is 17 amino acids long. The trim removed 1 base at V and 2 bases at J, leaving 9 bases unmatched. CDR3 DNA sequence: TGTGCCAGCAGCTTAGCTCCTGCGGGAGACAACACAGATACGCAGTATTTT. It codes for CASSLAPAGDNTDTQYF.

This clonotype was seen repeatedly, ten times or more. The genes are TRBV4-1 and TRBJ2-3; D is uncertain. CDR1 and CDR2 from the germline V gene are MGHRA and YSYEKL. Trimming shortened V by 1 base and J by 1 base, and 15 bases separated the two germline ends. This CDR3 has 17 amino acids. This chain's CDR3 is CASSQVGMGIGTDTQYF. In nucleotides, the CDR3 is TGCGCCAGCAGCCAAGTCGGTATGGGGATTGGCACAGATACGCAGTATTTT.

The V and J genes are TRBV12-3 or TRBV12-4 and TRBJ2-6, with D possibly matching TRBD1 (6 bases). There are 15 residues in the CDR3. Trimming shortened V by 5 bases and J by 4 bases, and 12 bases separated the two germline ends. The CDR3 here is CASSVTGSGANVLTF. The CDR3 DNA reads TGTGCCAGCAGTGTAACAGGGTCCGGGGCCAACGTCCTGACTTTC.

The sample holds many counts of this clonotype. This rearrangement joins TRBV7-6 to TRBJ2-3; perhaps TRBD2 as D (5 bases). V shed 6 bases and J shed 2 bases, with 21 bases lying between them. This CDR3 spans 17 amino acids. Germline loops: CDR1 SGHVS, CDR2 FNYEAQ. The CDR3 nucleotides are TGTGCCAGCAGTCGAATAGCGCGGCGAACTTTCACAGATACGCAGTATTTT. Its translation: CASSRIARRTFTDTQYF.

The chain links TRBV4-2 to TRBJ2-7; TRBD2 matches at 7 bases. V shed 2 bases and J 0 bases; nucleotides not matched to a gene: 10. Germline V gene sequence: CDR1 LGHNA, CDR2 YNFKEQ. The CDR3 is 17 residues long. The CDR3, as DNA: TGTGCCAGCAGCCAATCCCGACCCGGGAGGAGCTCCTACGAGCAGTACTTC. Its protein is CASSQSRPGRSSYEQYF.

As concerns this clonotype: One end of the junction varies from germline; a read error may be responsible. The rearrangement joins TRBV3-1 to TRBJ2-2; D might be TRBD2 (5 bases). This CDR3 has 17 residues. Germline CDR1 and CDR2: LGHDT and YNNKEL (reference sequence). The CDR3 sequence: CASSRRPTPANTGELVF. CDR3 sequence (DNA): TGTGCCAGCAGCCGCAGACCCACCCCCGCAAACACCGGGGAGCTGGTTTTT.

This clonotype was found many times. The chain couples TRBV27 to TRBJ2-7; D perhaps matches TRBD2 (5 bases). The CDR3 covers 14 residues. Trimming took 6 bases from V and 0 from J, leaving 12 bases between them. The germline V gene encodes CDR1 MNHEY and CDR2 SMNVEV (reference sequence). The CDR3 coding sequence is TGTGCCAGCAGAGAGCCGGGATTCTCCTACGAGCAGTACTTC. It specifies CASREPGFSYEQYF.

The chain carries TRBV7-9 and TRBJ2-7; a weak D match, TRBD1 (7 bases). This CDR3 comprises 16 residues. Germline V gene lookup returns CDR1 SEHNR and CDR2 FQNEAQ (reference sequence). The ends were cut back, 1 base at V and 0 bases at J, with 13 bases in the middle. The CDR3, as DNA: TGTGCCAGCAGCTTAGGGGCGGGACAGATCTCCTACGAGCAGTACTTC. This encodes CASSLGAGQISYEQYF.

This clonotype was detected ten times or more. The DNA for the CDR3 is TGCGCCAGCAGCCAAGATCGGAGCGGCGAGCAGTTCTTC. Protein product: CASSQDRSGEQFF. The V gene is TRBV4-3, the J gene TRBJ2-1; TRBD2 is a possible D gene (5 bases). Germline V gene data show CDR1 as LGHNA and CDR2 as YSLEER. Trimming took off 0 bases at V and 10 bases at J, with 10 bases between the two ends. CDR3 length: 13 amino acids.

This clonotype appeared many times. The V call is TRBV7-9, the J call TRBJ2-7, with 7 bases fitting TRBD2. V lost 1 base and J lost 6; bases outside the gene matches: 6. Per the germline V gene, CDR1 is SEHNR and CDR2 is FQNEAQ (reference sequence). The CDR3 is 14 residues long. The CDR3 DNA reads as TGTGCCAGCAGCTTAGGTAGCGGGCGCGGCGAGCAGTACTTC. This translates into CASSLGSGRGEQYF.

This clonotype was seen a handful of times. The rearrangement uses TRBV4-1 and TRBJ1-1; the D is unclear. The CDR3 consists of 18 residues. The germline V gene has CDR1 MGHRA and CDR2 YSYEKL. V was cut by 1 base and J by 0 bases, with 18 bases left in between. CDR3 loop: CASSQAGPGRFMNTEAFF. The CDR3 DNA is TGCGCCAGCAGCCAAGCCGGGCCGGGGAGATTCATGAACACTGAAGCTTTCTTT.

This clonotype was seen more than once but under ten times. A much larger clone is a single base away; this may be a read error. V gene TRBV7-2 combines with J gene TRBJ2-3; D may be TRBD1 or TRBD2 (6 bases each). This CDR3 spans 13 amino acids. From germline, CDR1 is SGHTA and CDR2 FQGNSA. CDR3 sequence reads: CASSRGVTGTQYF. The CDR3 region has the DNA TGTGCCAGCAGCCGCGGGGTGACAGGTACGCAGTATTTT.

This clonotype appeared many times. This chain uses TRBV2 with TRBJ1-1; 12 bases are a match to TRBD1. This CDR3 is built from 16 residues. V dropped 6 bases and J dropped 7; count of bases not matched to a gene: 12. The germline CDR1 and CDR2 sequences are SNHLY and FYNNEI. DNA of the CDR3: TGTGCCAGCAGCGGGTTACCGGGACAGGGGGCCCATGAAGCTTTCTTT. It is translated as CASSGLPGQGAHEAFF. The entire variable domain, with the rest obtained from reference TRBV2 and TRBJ1-1, is as follows: EPEVTQTPSHQVTQMGQEVILRCVPISNHLYFYWYRQILGQKVEFLVSFYNNEISEKSEIFDDQFSVERPDGSNFTLKIRSTKLEDSAMYFCASSGLPGQGAHEAFFGQGTRLTVV.

In this sample, this clonotype turned up many times. The chain couples TRBV7-9 to TRBJ2-3, with a tentative D call TRBD1 (6 bases). Germline V gene lookup returns CDR1 SEHNR and CDR2 FQNEAQ (reference sequence). The length of the CDR3 is 15 residues. V lost 7 bases, J lost 2 bases, and 16 bases lay in between. The CDR3 region has the DNA TGTGCCAGCATCTCCCAGGGGTCCATCACAGATACGCAGTATTTT. Translating it yields CASISQGSITDTQYF.

This clonotype was seen more than once but under ten times. This sequence joins TRBV2 and TRBJ2-1; D remains unclear. The V gene lost 3 bases and the J gene lost 0 bases, with 6 bases spanning the gap. The CDR3 has 14 residues. In germline, CDR1 is SNHLY, CDR2 FYNNEI. The CDR3 loop is CASSEDSSYNEQFF. The CDR3 coding sequence is TGTGCCAGCAGTGAGGATAGCTCCTACAATGAGCAGTTCTTC.